These T cell receptor beta chains were read from a single sample in a study of regulatory T cells in long-lasting Graves disease. In TCRdb, the multiplex PCR reads were re-called with MiXCR into one record per CDR3 protein. The sample records 350,000 to 500,000 distinct CDR3 sequences, about a sixth being singletons. These data were likewise used in another study, on T cells in Graves' hyperthyroidism and ophthalmopathy.

Sample: peripheral blood mononuclear cells (PBMCs), taken at new diagnosis, from a patient treated with antithyroid drugs. Receptor source: a woman younger than 35 with Graves disease. Both conserved end residues are part of each CDR3. Fields, in order: J gene, V gene, clone size, D gene, CDR3 protein, CDR3 DNA. A D gene is named only where the DNA matches it firmly. Size is omitted from some rows. Given values are once, few, many or a class for expanded clones.

j_call: TRBJ2-2; v_call: TRBV12-3/TRBV12-4; clone_size: few; d_call: .; cdr3_aa: CASSLRPRGDTGELFF; cdr3_nt: TGTGCCAGCAGTTTAAGGCCTAGGGGGGACACCGGGGAGCTGTTTTTT
j_call: TRBJ1-2; v_call: TRBV6-1; clone_size: many; d_call: .; cdr3_aa: CASSESGLVGYTF; cdr3_nt: TGTGCCAGCAGTGAATCAGGATTGGTTGGCTACACCTTC
j_call: TRBJ2-7; v_call: TRBV6-1; clone_size: many; d_call: .; cdr3_aa: CASSAYHEQYF; cdr3_nt: TGTGCCAGCAGTGCCTACCACGAGCAGTACTTC
j_call: TRBJ1-1; v_call: TRBV7-2; clone_size: many; d_call: .; cdr3_aa: CASSLADRFTEAFF; cdr3_nt: TGTGCCAGCAGCTTAGCTGACAGGTTCACTGAAGCTTTCTTT
j_call: TRBJ2-7; v_call: TRBV6-2/TRBV6-3; clone_size: few; d_call: .; cdr3_aa: CASRGSGESYEQYF; cdr3_nt: TGTGCCAGCCGTGGCTCGGGTGAGTCCTACGAGCAGTACTTC
j_call: TRBJ1-2; v_call: TRBV14; clone_size: few; d_call: TRBD1; cdr3_aa: CASSQAWNRQGGGYTF; cdr3_nt: TGTGCCAGCAGTCAAGCGTGGAACCGACAGGGGGGTGGCTACACCTTC
j_call: TRBJ1-1; v_call: TRBV7-3; clone_size: .; d_call: TRBD1; cdr3_aa: CASSKQGGTEAFF; cdr3_nt: TGTGCCAGCAGCAAACAGGGGGGGACTGAAGCTTTCTTT
j_call: TRBJ2-1; v_call: TRBV4-3; clone_size: .; d_call: .; cdr3_aa: CASSTGTYVYNEQFF; cdr3_nt: TGCGCCAGCAGCACGGGAACGTATGTGTACAATGAGCAGTTCTTC
j_call: TRBJ1-5; v_call: TRBV6-1; clone_size: few; d_call: TRBD1; cdr3_aa: CASSERGIQGNQPQHF; cdr3_nt: TGTGCCAGCAGTGAAAGGGGTATACAGGGGAATCAGCCCCAGCATTTT
j_call: TRBJ2-7; v_call: TRBV4-1; clone_size: few; d_call: TRBD2; cdr3_aa: CASSHADSGMPYEQYF; cdr3_nt: TGCGCCAGCAGCCATGCCGATAGCGGGATGCCCTACGAGCAGTACTTC
j_call: TRBJ2-1; v_call: TRBV4-3; clone_size: .; d_call: .; cdr3_aa: CASSHVRRASYEQFF; cdr3_nt: TGCGCCAGCAGCCACGTCCGAAGAGCTTCCTACGAGCAGTTCTTC
j_call: TRBJ2-1; v_call: TRBV28; clone_size: many; d_call: .; cdr3_aa: CASSLLSGTREQFF; cdr3_nt: TGTGCCAGCAGTTTATTGTCCGGGACTCGTGAGCAGTTCTTC
j_call: TRBJ2-7; v_call: TRBV7-9; clone_size: many; d_call: .; cdr3_aa: CASSPLAEDYEQYF; cdr3_nt: TGTGCCAGCAGTCCACTAGCAGAAGACTATGAGCAGTACTTC
j_call: TRBJ2-3; v_call: TRBV3-1; clone_size: many; d_call: TRBD2; cdr3_aa: CASSQASGADTQYF; cdr3_nt: TGTGCCAGCAGCCAAGCGAGCGGGGCAGATACGCAGTATTTT
j_call: TRBJ2-5; v_call: TRBV27; clone_size: few; d_call: .; cdr3_aa: CASSSLTGETQYF; cdr3_nt: TGTGCCAGCAGTTCCCTTACGGGGGAGACCCAGTACTTC
j_call: TRBJ2-7; v_call: TRBV6-5; clone_size: many; d_call: .; cdr3_aa: CASSYSGVLSYEQYF; cdr3_nt: TGTGCCAGCAGTTACTCCGGGGTGTTATCCTACGAGCAGTACTTC
j_call: TRBJ1-3; v_call: TRBV30; clone_size: few; d_call: .; cdr3_aa: CAWSPGAGNTIYF; cdr3_nt: TGTGCCTGGAGTCCTGGCGCCGGAAACACCATATATTTT
j_call: TRBJ2-7; v_call: TRBV10-3; clone_size: few; d_call: .; cdr3_aa: CAISEPYRDYEQYF; cdr3_nt: TGTGCCATCAGTGAGCCCTACAGGGACTACGAGCAGTACTTC
j_call: TRBJ2-2; v_call: TRBV5-5; clone_size: many; d_call: .; cdr3_aa: CASSVQFGNTGELFF; cdr3_nt: TGTGCCAGCAGCGTTCAGTTTGGAAACACCGGGGAGCTGTTTTTT
j_call: TRBJ1-1; v_call: TRBV10-3; clone_size: many; d_call: .; cdr3_aa: CAISEGSNTEAFF; cdr3_nt: TGTGCCATCAGTGAGGGGTCTAACACTGAAGCTTTCTTT
j_call: TRBJ2-1; v_call: TRBV7-2; clone_size: many; d_call: .; cdr3_aa: CASSFAEVNPYNEQFF; cdr3_nt: TGTGCCAGCAGCTTTGCCGAGGTCAACCCGTACAATGAGCAGTTCTTC
j_call: TRBJ2-1; v_call: TRBV7-9; clone_size: many; d_call: TRBD2; cdr3_aa: CASSIGLAGEGQFF; cdr3_nt: TGTGCCAGCAGCATCGGACTAGCGGGAGAAGGGCAGTTCTTC
j_call: TRBJ2-2; v_call: TRBV5-1; clone_size: few; d_call: .; cdr3_aa: CASSLYLANTGELFF; cdr3_nt: TGCGCCAGCAGCTTGTATCTCGCGAACACCGGGGAGCTGTTTTTT
j_call: TRBJ2-5; v_call: TRBV24-1; clone_size: few; d_call: TRBD1; cdr3_aa: CATSDSGQGAETQYF; cdr3_nt: TGTGCCACCAGTGATTCCGGACAGGGGGCAGAGACCCAGTACTTC
j_call: TRBJ2-5; v_call: TRBV5-6; clone_size: few; d_call: .; cdr3_aa: CASRWKAGWGETQYF; cdr3_nt: TGTGCCAGCAGGTGGAAAGCGGGTTGGGGAGAGACCCAGTACTTC
j_call: TRBJ1-3; v_call: TRBV13; clone_size: .; d_call: .; cdr3_aa: CASSLLPGTGNTIYF; cdr3_nt: TGTGCCAGCAGCTTATTGCCAGGGACAGGAAACACCATATATTTT
j_call: TRBJ2-2; v_call: TRBV10-3; clone_size: .; d_call: TRBD1; cdr3_aa: CAISGQGAGELFF; cdr3_nt: TGTGCCATCAGTGGACAGGGGGCCGGGGAGCTGTTTTTT
j_call: TRBJ2-1; v_call: TRBV20-1; clone_size: .; d_call: TRBD2; cdr3_aa: CSATQGAGVSYNEQFF; cdr3_nt: TGCAGTGCTACCCAAGGAGCGGGAGTATCCTACAATGAGCAGTTCTTC
j_call: TRBJ2-7; v_call: TRBV5-1; clone_size: .; d_call: TRBD1; cdr3_aa: CASSSGQSNSEQYF; cdr3_nt: TGCGCCAGCAGCTCGGGACAGTCGAATAGTGAGCAGTACTTC
j_call: TRBJ1-2; v_call: TRBV12-3/TRBV12-4; clone_size: many; d_call: TRBD1; cdr3_aa: CASSSSGGHGYTF; cdr3_nt: TGTGCCAGCAGTTCCTCAGGGGGTCATGGCTACACCTTC
j_call: TRBJ2-7; v_call: TRBV28; clone_size: many; d_call: TRBD1; cdr3_aa: CASSLPQGAGSYEQYF; cdr3_nt: TGTGCCAGCAGTTTACCTCAGGGGGCAGGATCCTACGAGCAGTACTTC
j_call: TRBJ2-1; v_call: TRBV6-2/TRBV6-3; clone_size: many; d_call: .; cdr3_aa: CASSEEGVYNEQFF; cdr3_nt: TGTGCCAGCAGTGAGGAGGGGGTATACAATGAGCAGTTCTTC
j_call: TRBJ2-3; v_call: TRBV12-3/TRBV12-4; clone_size: many; d_call: TRBD2; cdr3_aa: CASSLGTSGRAGGDTQYF; cdr3_nt: TGTGCCAGCAGTTTAGGGACTAGCGGGAGGGCAGGGGGTGATACGCAGTATTTT
j_call: TRBJ2-3; v_call: TRBV30; clone_size: many; d_call: .; cdr3_aa: CAWSKDTQYF; cdr3_nt: TGTGCCTGGAGTAAAGATACGCAGTATTTT
j_call: TRBJ2-5; v_call: TRBV7-2; clone_size: many; d_call: .; cdr3_aa: CASSLGDRQRETQYF; cdr3_nt: TGTGCCAGCAGCTTAGGAGACAGGCAGCGAGAGACCCAGTACTTC
j_call: TRBJ1-3; v_call: TRBV7-9; clone_size: .; d_call: TRBD1; cdr3_aa: CASSTWTGNSGNTIYF; cdr3_nt: TGTGCCAGCAGCACCTGGACAGGCAACTCTGGAAACACCATATATTTT
j_call: TRBJ1-1; v_call: TRBV6-1; clone_size: many; d_call: .; cdr3_aa: CASKLGPYTEAFF; cdr3_nt: TGTGCCAGCAAACTAGGCCCATACACTGAAGCTTTCTTT
j_call: TRBJ2-7; v_call: TRBV7-2; clone_size: many; d_call: .; cdr3_aa: CASSSPPRWEQYF; cdr3_nt: TGTGCCAGCAGCTCGCCCCCAAGGTGGGAGCAGTACTTC
j_call: TRBJ2-7; v_call: TRBV20-1; clone_size: few; d_call: TRBD1; cdr3_aa: CSARRTGTGDHPSSYEQYF; cdr3_nt: TGCAGTGCTAGACGAACCGGGACAGGGGACCACCCATCCTCCTACGAGCAGTACTTC
j_call: TRBJ2-1; v_call: TRBV4-1; clone_size: .; d_call: TRBD2; cdr3_aa: CASSRVAGGKSHEQFF; cdr3_nt: TGCGCCAGCAGCCGAGTAGCGGGAGGGAAGAGTCATGAGCAGTTCTTC
j_call: TRBJ2-7; v_call: TRBV28; clone_size: many; d_call: .; cdr3_aa: CASSLYHYEQYF; cdr3_nt: TGTGCCAGCAGTTTATACCACTACGAGCAGTACTTC
j_call: TRBJ2-1; v_call: TRBV7-9; clone_size: .; d_call: .; cdr3_aa: CALEPSGANEQFF; cdr3_nt: TGTGCCCTAGAGCCTAGTGGAGCCAATGAGCAGTTCTTC
j_call: TRBJ2-7; v_call: TRBV7-9; clone_size: many; d_call: .; cdr3_aa: CASSLTAQREQYF; cdr3_nt: TGTGCCAGCAGCTTAACGGCACAGCGCGAGCAGTACTTC
j_call: TRBJ1-6; v_call: TRBV7-9; clone_size: few; d_call: .; cdr3_aa: CASTRPGRDSPLHF; cdr3_nt: TGTGCCAGCACCCGTCCGGGACGGGATTCACCCCTCCACTTT
j_call: TRBJ2-1; v_call: TRBV24-1; clone_size: few; d_call: TRBD2; cdr3_aa: CATSAAGGYNEQFF; cdr3_nt: TGTGCCACCAGTGCAGCGGGAGGTTACAATGAGCAGTTCTTC
j_call: TRBJ2-7; v_call: TRBV29-1; clone_size: .; d_call: TRBD2; cdr3_aa: CSVVLAGGPYEQYF; cdr3_nt: TGCAGCGTTGTCCTAGCGGGAGGACCCTACGAGCAGTACTTC
j_call: TRBJ2-2; v_call: TRBV28; clone_size: few; d_call: TRBD1; cdr3_aa: CASSERQGARGELFF; cdr3_nt: TGTGCCAGCAGTGAAAGACAGGGTGCGCGCGGGGAGCTGTTTTTT
j_call: TRBJ2-5; v_call: TRBV15; clone_size: many; d_call: .; cdr3_aa: CATSRANQGFGTQYF; cdr3_nt: TGTGCCACCAGCAGAGCAAATCAGGGATTTGGGACCCAGTACTTC
j_call: TRBJ2-7; v_call: TRBV7-3; clone_size: few; d_call: .; cdr3_aa: CASSLIGGSYEQYF; cdr3_nt: TGTGCCAGCAGCTTAATTGGGGGGTCCTACGAGCAGTACTTC
j_call: TRBJ1-6; v_call: TRBV12-3/TRBV12-4; clone_size: many; d_call: TRBD1; cdr3_aa: CASSSGQGHNSPLHF; cdr3_nt: TGTGCCAGCAGTTCCGGACAGGGGCACAATTCACCCCTCCACTTT
j_call: TRBJ2-1; v_call: TRBV11-2; clone_size: few; d_call: TRBD2; cdr3_aa: CASSLETSAYSYNEQFF; cdr3_nt: TGTGCCAGCAGCTTAGAAACTAGCGCCTACTCCTACAATGAGCAGTTCTTC
j_call: TRBJ2-1; v_call: TRBV28; clone_size: few; d_call: .; cdr3_aa: CASGSRTSNEQFF; cdr3_nt: TGTGCCAGCGGGAGTCGAACCTCCAATGAGCAGTTCTTC
j_call: TRBJ2-1; v_call: TRBV2; clone_size: .; d_call: .; cdr3_aa: CASSEEVRDTYNEQFF; cdr3_nt: TGTGCCAGCAGCGAAGAAGTCCGGGACACCTACAATGAGCAGTTCTTC